The 31 T cell receptor beta chains given below trace back to one sample, sequenced in a study of blood T cell repertoires in COVID-19. Assay used: immunoSEQ multiplex PCR; TCRdb lists only in-frame clones, some missing. The table records some 250,000 clones, roughly 89% of them present only once. The sample comprised PBMCs or T cells enriched from blood (not recorded which). The source of these receptors is a man in his forties or fifties who had recovered from COVID-19.

The chain joins TRBV28 to TRBJ2-3; D is possibly TRBD2 (6 bases). The CDR3 is 15 amino acids. CDR1 is MDHEN and CDR2 is SYDVKM in the germline V gene. Trimming pared 2 bases from V and 3 bases from J, leaving 12 bases between. Here the CDR3 reads CASSLTGEPTDTQYF. The CDR3 DNA sequence: TGTGCCAGCAGTTTAACGGGAGAGCCAACAGATACGCAGTATTTT.

J is TRBJ2-1 and V is TRBV7-3; tentative D call: TRBD2 (6 bases). The CDR3 is made up of 15 amino acids. Germline CDR1 is SGHTA and CDR2 is FQGTGA. V was trimmed by 6 bases and J by 0 bases, leaving 12 bases between them. DNA for the CDR3: TGTGCCAGCAGTCCCCTTAGCGGCTCCTACAATGAGCAGTTCTTC. It codes for CASSPLSGSYNEQFF.

The chain is built from TRBV9 and TRBJ1-3; D perhaps matches TRBD1 (6 bases). The germline V and J ends were trimmed by 3 bases and 0 bases, with 13 bases remaining between them. Germline V gene lookup returns CDR1 SGDLS and CDR2 YYNGEE. The CDR3 covers 16 residues. The CDR3 DNA follows: TGTGCCAGCAGCGAAAGGGACACGAGCTCTGGAAACACCATATATTTT. Encoded protein: CASSERDTSSGNTIYF.

V and J are TRBV19 and TRBJ1-1, with a weak D call TRBD1 (6 bases). The CDR3 totals 16 residues. CDR1 is LNHDA, CDR2 SQIVND, per germline (reference sequence). V lost 6 bases and J lost 6, with 23 bases in between. The CDR3 DNA is TGTGCCAGTAGCCCTTCAACAGGGACGAAGAAGTCTGAAGCTTTCTTT. It specifies CASSPSTGTKKSEAFF.

This sequence joins TRBV9 and TRBJ1-1; D gene unclear. Looked up from germline, CDR1 is SGDLS and CDR2 is YYNGEE. This CDR3 contains 15 residues. V lost 4 bases and J lost 1, with 14 bases in between. Written as DNA, the CDR3 is TGTGCCAGCAGCCCCCTATCTAGCCAGAACACTGAAGCTTTCTTT. Translated, it gives CASSPLSSQNTEAFF.

Only one count was recorded for this clone. The rearrangement joins TRBV3-1 (or the pseudogene TRBV3-2) to TRBJ2-2; 7 bases fit TRBD1. Germline V gene sequence: CDR1 LGHDT, CDR2 YNNKEL (reference sequence). The CDR3 loop spans 16 amino acids. Trimming cost V 7 bases and J 0 bases; bases outside gene matches: 8. CDR3 in amino acids: CASTSWGTANTGELFF. CDR3 in DNA: TGTGCCAGCACCTCCTGGGGGACAGCGAACACCGGGGAGCTGTTTTTT.

This sequence joins TRBV7-2 and TRBJ2-1, with D maybe TRBD2 (6 bases). The CDR3 contains 20 residues. Trimming cost V 0 bases and J 7 bases, with 28 bases left between them. Germline V gene data show CDR1 as SGHTA and CDR2 as FQGNSA. The CDR3 spells CASSLAPAAGPTTSGNEQFF. The CDR3 DNA reads TGTGCCAGCAGCTTAGCGCCTGCGGCGGGACCCACCACTTCAGGAAATGAGCAGTTCTTC. The full variable domain, rest sourced from reference TRBV7-2 and TRBJ2-1, is GAGVSQSPSNKVTEKGKDVELRCDPISGHTALYWYRQSLGQGLEFLIYFQGNSAPDKSGLPSDRFSAERTGGSVSTLTIQRTQQEDSAVYLCASSLAPAAGPTTSGNEQFFGPGTRLTVL.

The chain combines TRBV10-1 with TRBJ2-7; 7 bases are shared with TRBD1. Germline V gene sequence: CDR1 WNHNN, CDR2 SYGVQD (reference sequence). This CDR3 contains 18 residues. The J segment lost 2 bases and the V segment lost 3 bases, leaving 16 bases of the junction unmatched. Here the CDR3 reads CASSDSTGSTLIPYEQYF. The DNA for the CDR3 is TGCGCCAGCAGTGATTCGACAGGGAGTACGTTGATCCCCTACGAGCAGTACTTC.

In regard to this clone: One end of the junction is discordant with germline, which a read error may explain. The CDR3 loop is CASSLDLNRDRLF. The CDR3, as DNA: TGTGCCAGCAGCTTAGATCTAAACCGGGACAGATTATTC. The chain has TRBV11-3 and TRBJ2-7; 7 positions match TRBD1. CDR1 and CDR2 from the germline V gene are SGHNT and YENEEA. The CDR3 is 13 amino acids.

The V gene is TRBV6-9, the J gene TRBJ2-2, with TRBD1 identical over 10 bases. The V segment lost 6 bases and the J segment 1 base; nucleotides outside the gene matches: 2. Germline V gene sequence: CDR1 MNHGY, CDR2 SVAAGI. The length of the CDR3 is 15 residues. CDR3 sequence: CASSDRGQNTGELFF. In DNA form, the CDR3 reads TGTGCCAGCAGCGACAGGGGGCAGAACACCGGGGAGCTGTTTTTT.

This chain links TRBV28 with TRBJ2-5; 8 bases match TRBD2. Germline CDR1 MDHEN, CDR2 SYDVKM. V lost 3 bases to trimming and J lost 2 bases; unmatched junction nucleotides: 14. The CDR3 runs 18 residues. In nucleotides, the CDR3 is TGTGCCAGCAGTTTCAGCGGGGGTGATTTAAACCCGCAAGAGACCCAGTACTTC. This translates into CASSFSGGDLNPQETQYF.

The chain combines TRBV5-1 with TRBJ2-3, with TRBD1 matching over 12 bases. The germline V gene encodes CDR1 SGHRS and CDR2 YFSETQ. The CDR3 covers 18 residues. With 4 bases clipped from V and 0 bases from J, the junction kept 9 bases outside the gene matches. CDR3 in DNA: TGCGCCAGCAGCATCGGGACAGGGGGCGGGTACAGCACAGATACGCAGTATTTT. Translated: CASSIGTGGGYSTDTQYF.

V usage is TRBV3-1 (or the pseudogene TRBV3-2) and J usage is TRBJ1-3, with D unresolved. CDR1 is LGHDT and CDR2 is YNNKEL in the germline V gene (reference sequence). Between the trimmed V and J ends, which lost 3 bases and 0 bases, there was a span of 12 bases. The CDR3 loop spans 16 amino acids. CDR3 sequence reads: CASSQITWSSGNTIYF. CDR3 coding DNA: TGTGCCAGCAGCCAGATCACCTGGAGCTCTGGAAACACCATATATTTT.

V usage is TRBV18 and J usage is TRBJ1-2; 8 bases map to TRBD1. Germline CDR1 reads KGHSH; CDR2 reads LQKENI. There are 16 residues in the CDR3. Trimming cost V 4 bases and J 3 bases; bases outside gene matches: 10. For the CDR3, the DNA is TGTGCCAGCTCACTACCACCTCAGACAGGGGACTATGGCTACACCTTC. This codes for CASSLPPQTGDYGYTF. Full variable domain (missing parts from reference TRBV18 and TRBJ1-2): NAGVMQNPRHLVRRRGQEARLRCSPMKGHSHVYWYRQLPEEGLKFMVYLQKENIIDESGMPKERFSAEFPKEGPSILRIQQVVRGDSAAYFCASSLPPQTGDYGYTFGSGTRLTVV.

The gene calls are TRBV27 and TRBJ1-1; 8 bases fit TRBD1. Germline CDR1 MNHEY, CDR2 SMNVEV (reference sequence). J gave up 10 bases and V 6 bases, and 13 bases lay outside the gene matches. This CDR3 is 14 amino acids long. The CDR3 nucleotides read TGTGCCAGCAGGCTCGACAGGGGTCTGCGTGGAGCTTTCTTT. Amino acid sequence: CASRLDRGLRGAFF.

The CDR3 region has the DNA TGTGCCAGCAGCCAAGTGAGCGGGGGGGCAAGGGATACGCAGTATTTT. This gives the protein CASSQVSGGARDTQYF. V and J are TRBV4-2 and TRBJ2-3; TRBD2 matches 10 bases. V was clipped by 1 base and J by 6 bases; unmatched bases: 7. The CDR3 runs 16 residues. Germline-derived CDR1 and CDR2 are LGHNA and YNFKEQ.

The chain couples TRBV28 to TRBJ1-5, with 7 positions matching TRBD1. CDR1 and CDR2 from the germline V gene are MDHEN and SYDVKM. The CDR3 is 16 residues long. V gave up 5 bases and J gave up 2 bases; unmatched junction bases: 9. In DNA form, the CDR3 reads TGTGCCAGCAGTCCCCAATACAGGGGCGGCAATCAGCCCCAGCATTTT. It encodes CASSPQYRGGNQPQHF.

The V and J genes are TRBV4-2 and TRBJ2-7, with 11 nucleotides matching TRBD2. CDR1 and CDR2 (germline): LGHNA, YNFKEQ. The ends lost 1 base at V and 3 bases at J; junction bases unmatched: 11. This CDR3 is built from 18 residues. CDR3 sequence: CASSQADIGLAGLYEQYF. The CDR3 DNA reads TGTGCCAGCAGCCAAGCCGACATCGGACTAGCGGGCCTCTACGAGCAGTACTTC.

The J gene is TRBJ1-1, the V gene TRBV12-3 or TRBV12-4; 9 bases map to TRBD1. With 5 bases clipped from V and 5 bases from J, the junction kept 3 bases outside the gene matches. CDR3 size: 13 residues. The CDR3 sequence: CASSGTGLTEAFF. The CDR3 region has the DNA TGTGCCAGCAGTGGGACAGGGCTGACTGAAGCTTTCTTT.

This clone was counted between two and nine times. This rearrangement joins TRBV18 to TRBJ1-1, with D possibly matching TRBD1 (6 bases). Per the germline V gene, CDR1 is KGHSH and CDR2 is LQKENI. V lost 6 bases, J lost 4 bases, and 12 bases lay in between. The CDR3 consists of 13 residues. In DNA form, the CDR3 reads TGTGCCAGCTCCACAGGGATGGCCACTGAAGCTTTCTTT. Translating it yields CASSTGMATEAFF.

CDR3 nucleotides: TGTGCCAGCAGCTTACAACGGGGGAACACTGAAGCTTTCTTT. It encodes CASSLQRGNTEAFF. This sequence joins TRBV5-5 and TRBJ1-1; D is ambiguous. The V and J ends lost 2 bases and 1 base respectively, with 9 bases between them. The CDR3 length is 14 residues. Germline loops: CDR1 SGHKS, CDR2 YYEKEE (reference sequence).

The chain combines TRBV30 with TRBJ2-5; D is unresolved. This CDR3 region has 13 residues. V gave up 6 bases and J gave up 5 bases, with 16 bases separating them. Germline values: CDR1 GTSNPN, CDR2 SVGIG (reference sequence). The CDR3 DNA follows: TGTGCCTGTACGTCCCTAATTCGGGAGACCCAGTACTTC. Its protein is CACTSLIRETQYF.

The chain uses TRBV6-5 and TRBJ1-1, with TRBD1 as a possible D gene (5 bases). The CDR3 loop spans 15 amino acids. V dropped 2 bases and J dropped 1 base, with 11 bases sitting between them. Germline CDR1 and CDR2: MNHEY and SVGAGI. The DNA of the CDR3 is TGTGCCAGCAGTTACGAGGGGAGGGGGAACACTGAAGCTTTCTTT. Amino acid sequence: CASSYEGRGNTEAFF.

V and J are TRBV5-1 and TRBJ2-3, with 9 bases fitting TRBD2. CDR3 length: 15 amino acids. Germline V gene sequence: CDR1 SGHRS, CDR2 YFSETQ. Trimming cost V 0 bases and J 6 bases; bases outside gene matches: 5. The CDR3 coding sequence is TGCGCCAGCAGCTTGGACCTAGCGGGAAGGGATACGCAGTATTTT. The encoded protein is CASSLDLAGRDTQYF.

V and J are TRBV19 and TRBJ2-3; the D gene is possibly TRBD1 (6 bases). Trimming pared 7 bases from V and 7 bases from J, leaving 21 bases between. This CDR3 contains 15 residues. CDR1 is LNHDA and CDR2 is SQIVND in the germline V gene (reference sequence). The CDR3 bases are TGTGCCAGTACCCCCGGGACACGATCGTGGAATACGCAGTATTTT. Its translation is CASTPGTRSWNTQYF.

The chain combines TRBV12-3 or TRBV12-4 with TRBJ1-1, with a possible D match to TRBD1 (5 bases). Trimming stripped 3 bases from V and 4 bases from J, with 9 bases between. The CDR3 has 13 residues. The CDR3 sequence is CASSFRERTEAFF. In nucleotides, the CDR3 is TGTGCCAGCAGTTTCAGGGAACGCACTGAAGCTTTCTTT.

The chain recombines TRBV27 with TRBJ1-2; 7 bases fit TRBD1. The ends lost 7 bases at V and 2 bases at J; junction bases unmatched: 16. This CDR3 region has 17 residues. Per the germline V gene, CDR1 is MNHEY and CDR2 is SMNVEV (reference sequence). The CDR3 loop reads CASIGLKGGVFNYGYTF. In nucleotides, the CDR3 is TGTGCCAGCATAGGGCTGAAAGGGGGCGTTTTCAACTATGGCTACACCTTC.

The chain carries TRBV7-6 and TRBJ1-1, with TRBD1 as a possible D gene (6 bases). The V end lost 5 bases, the J end lost 5 bases, and 21 bases lay between the germline ends. This CDR3 region has 16 residues. CDR1 is SGHVS and CDR2 is FNYEAQ in the germline V gene. The CDR3 DNA reads as TGTGCCAGCAGCCGACTCCCTAGGGGGAAGAGGACTGAAGCTTTCTTT. Amino acids: CASSRLPRGKRTEAFF.

The chain carries TRBV24-1 and TRBJ2-2, with D maybe TRBD1 (6 bases). Germline V gene data show CDR1 as KGHDR and CDR2 as SFDVKD. This CDR3 region has 13 residues. Trimming left V 8 bases short and J 2 bases short, with 8 bases between. The CDR3 region is CATTDSNTGELFF. In DNA form, the CDR3 reads TGTGCCACCACGGACAGCAACACCGGGGAGCTGTTTTTT.

V is TRBV29-1 and J is TRBJ2-1; 7 nucleotides match TRBD1. Germline trimming cut 6 bases from V and 8 bases from J; bases unmatched to any gene: 10. The CDR3 contains 13 residues. Per germline, CDR1 SQVTM and CDR2 ANQGSEA. The CDR3: CSVTGPNNHEQFF. CDR3 in DNA: TGCAGCGTGACAGGGCCGAACAACCATGAGCAGTTCTTC.

This rearrangement joins TRBV28 to TRBJ2-5; D is undetermined. Germline V gene data show CDR1 as MDHEN and CDR2 as SYDVKM. Between the trimmed V and J ends, which lost 5 bases and 4 bases, there was a span of 8 bases. The CDR3 has 12 residues. The CDR3 region has the DNA TGTGCCAGCAGTGTGACGGGAGAGACCCAGTACTTC. Residues: CASSVTGETQYF.